The 10 T cell receptor beta chains reported below all come from one sample, sequenced in a study of T cell responses to AZD1222 COVID-19 vaccine. Here immunoSEQ multiplex PCR was the method, and the copy in TCRdb shows in-frame clones only, minus some. Of about 100,000 clones listed, approximately 87% are singletons. Source: peripheral blood, taken 28 days after the second AZD1222 dose. These receptors were collected from an adult who received the AZD1222 COVID-19 vaccine.

The chain joins TRBV2 to TRBJ2-3; a weak D match, TRBD1 (6 bases). Germline values: CDR1 SNHLY, CDR2 FYNNEI. The V end lost 9 bases, the J end lost 13 bases, and 17 bases lay between the germline ends. The CDR3 covers 11 residues. CDR3 sequence (DNA): TGTGCCAGTTCCACAGGGTCCCGCGAGTATTTT. This gives the protein CASSTGSREYF.

In DNA form, the CDR3 reads TGTGCCAGCAGCTTATCCCGGACAGGGGTTGCCTACACCTTC. It translates to CASSLSRTGVAYTF. The V gene is TRBV7-2, the J gene TRBJ1-2; 9 positions match TRBD1. CDR1 is SGHTA and CDR2 is FQGNSA in the germline V gene. The trim removed 2 bases at V and 10 bases at J, leaving 8 bases unmatched. There are 14 residues in the CDR3.

The chain links TRBV7-9 to TRBJ2-6; D is perhaps TRBD1 (5 bases). Germline lookup yields CDR1 SEHNR and CDR2 FQNEAQ (reference sequence). The CDR3 length is 16 residues. Trimming shortened V by 4 bases and J by 0 bases, and 10 bases separated the two germline ends. This chain's CDR3 is CASSSTDNSGANVLTF. In DNA form, the CDR3 reads TGTGCCAGCAGCTCGACAGACAACTCTGGGGCCAACGTCCTGACTTTC.

The J gene is TRBJ2-7, the V gene TRBV20-1, with D perhaps TRBD2 (6 bases). The CDR3 is 10 residues long. V was pared by 8 bases and J by 6 bases, with 11 bases between. Per the germline V gene, CDR1 is DFQATT and CDR2 is SNEGSKA (reference sequence). CDR3 DNA: TGCAGTATGTTCGGGAGCGAGCAGTACTTC. It encodes CSMFGSEQYF.

A word on this clone: Germline and junction disagree at one end, which may indicate a read error. The chain links TRBV6-1 to TRBJ1-1; D not resolved. The CDR3 runs 13 residues. From germline, CDR1 is MNHNS and CDR2 SASEGT. CDR3 DNA sequence: TGTGCCAGCAGTGAAAATTTGAACACTGAGGCTTTCTTT. Translating it yields CASSENLNTEAFF.

The chain has TRBV30 and TRBJ1-1; D may be TRBD1 (5 bases). Germline assignment: CDR1 GTSNPN and CDR2 SVGIG (reference sequence). The CDR3 contains 13 residues. With 4 bases removed from V and 11 bases from J, the gap between germline ends came to 20 bases. The CDR3 is CAWIYSKRGDAFF. The DNA for the CDR3 is TGTGCCTGGATCTACAGCAAAAGGGGTGACGCTTTCTTT.

This clone was seen a single time. This sequence joins TRBV15 and TRBJ2-7; 10 bases fit TRBD1. The V gene's germline CDR1 is LNHNV and CDR2 YYDKDF (reference sequence). V was pared by 0 bases and J by 2 bases, with 1 base of the junction left unmatched. The CDR3 loop spans 15 amino acids. This CDR3 reads CATSRDGTGAYEQYF. CDR3 DNA sequence: TGTGCCACCAGCAGAGATGGGACAGGGGCCTACGAGCAGTACTTC.

V and J are TRBV11-2 and TRBJ1-3; 7 bases align to TRBD1. Per germline, CDR1 SGHAT and CDR2 FQNNGV. The length of the CDR3 is 14 residues. V lost 6 bases and J lost 3; bases outside the gene matches: 5. DNA of the CDR3: TGTGCCAGCAGACTTACAGGGGATGGAAACACCATATATTTT. This translates into CASRLTGDGNTIYF.

This chain joins TRBV7-8 and TRBJ2-7, with D possibly TRBD2 on 7 matching bases. Germline assignment: CDR1 SGHVS and CDR2 FQNEAQ. V gave up 1 base and J gave up 7 bases, with 14 bases separating them. This CDR3 spans 14 amino acids. CDR3 in DNA: TGTGCCAGCAGCTTAGATCGGGGGGCAGGGGAGCAGTACTTC. Its translation is CASSLDRGAGEQYF.

The chain recombines TRBV6-5 with TRBJ2-7, with D perhaps TRBD1 (6 bases). The V and J ends lost 6 bases and 3 bases respectively, with 15 bases between them. CDR3 length: 14 amino acids. Germline CDR1 is MNHEY and CDR2 is SVGAGI. The CDR3 here is CASSLAGEDYEQYF. The CDR3 DNA reads TGTGCCAGCAGCCTCGCAGGGGAAGACTACGAGCAGTACTTC.